This T cell receptor beta chain comes out of a study of cytomegalovirus exposure and HLA in healthy donors. The table came from immunoSEQ multiplex PCR; TCRdb's copy has only in-frame clones and leaves some out. The data show around 150,000 clones, around nine tenths seen once. The CDR3 covers 15 residues. Germline lookup yields CDR1 MNHNS and CDR2 SASEGT. Unmatched junction bases numbered 4, after V lost 3 bases and J lost 5 bases. The gene calls are TRBV6-1 and TRBJ2-2; 9 bases line up with TRBD1. This receptor was obtained from a woman under 30 in good health and CMV-seropositive. Material: PBMCs. The CDR3 DNA reads as TGTGCCAGCAGTGAGGGGGACAGGGCGACCGGGGAGCTGTTTTTT. Translation gives CASSEGDRATGELFF.